Presented here are 25 T cell receptor beta chains from one specimen sequenced in a study of blood T cell repertoires in COVID-19. Clones were sequenced by immunoSEQ multiplex PCR, and TCRdb holds only the in-frame ones, with some missing. The sample lists under 150,000 clones; 84% were seen once. The sample was PBMCs or T cells enriched from blood (not recorded which). Source of these receptors: a woman in her 50s who had been exposed to COVID-19.

The chain uses TRBV4-2 and TRBJ2-7; D is perhaps TRBD1 (7 bases). The ends were cut back, 4 bases at V and 7 bases at J, with 20 bases in the middle. The V gene's germline CDR1 is LGHNA and CDR2 YNFKEQ. The CDR3 has 15 amino acids. Here the CDR3 DNA reads TGTGCCAGCAGCCGAGGAGGGGCAGGGGGGAGGGAGCAGTACTTC. Its translation is CASSRGGAGGREQYF.

The chain links TRBV18 to TRBJ2-7; D may be TRBD1 (5 bases). From germline, CDR1 is KGHSH and CDR2 LQKENI. Trimming removed 6 bases from V and 1 base from J, with 19 bases in between. This CDR3 is 16 amino acids long. The CDR3 here is CASSGNTGGISYEQYF. As DNA, the CDR3 is TGTGCCAGCTCGGGCAACACAGGTGGGATTTCCTACGAGCAGTACTTC.

The chain is built from TRBV19 and TRBJ1-5; D ambiguous. V was pared by 3 bases and J by 4 bases, with 10 bases between. Per the germline V gene, CDR1 is LNHDA and CDR2 is SQIVND (reference sequence). This CDR3 has 14 amino acids. The CDR3 DNA sequence: TGTGCCAGTAGTATGTTTCTCGGGAATCAGCCCCAGCATTTT. It is translated as CASSMFLGNQPQHF.

The chain combines TRBV3-1 (or the pseudogene TRBV3-2) with TRBJ2-1, with D tentatively TRBD2 (6 bases). Germline CDR1 and CDR2: LGHDT and YNNKEL (reference sequence). V lost 4 bases, J lost 10 bases, and 26 bases lay in between. This CDR3 region has 17 residues. CDR3 DNA sequence: TGTGCCAGCAGCCTGCATAACGGGAGCCCCTTTGTAGGGGAGCAGTTCTTC. Translating gives CASSLHNGSPFVGEQFF.

This sequence joins TRBV9 and TRBJ2-2, with 8 nucleotides matching TRBD2. CDR1 SGDLS and CDR2 YYNGEE come from the germline V gene. The junction had 4 bases not matched to a gene; V was cut back by 3 bases and J by 3 bases. The CDR3 runs to 15 residues. The CDR3 loop reads CASSATSGDTGELFF. The CDR3 nucleotides read TGTGCCAGCAGCGCAACTAGCGGAGACACCGGGGAGCTGTTTTTT. The full variable domain, rest sourced from reference TRBV9 and TRBJ2-2, is DSGVTQTPKHLITATGQRVTLRCSPRSGDLSVYWYQQSLDQGLQFLIQYYNGEERAKGNILERFSAQQFPDLHSELNLSSLELGDSALYFCASSATSGDTGELFFGEGSRLTVL.

This chain links TRBV15 with TRBJ2-4, with D perhaps matching TRBD2 (5 bases). Looked up from germline, CDR1 is LNHNV and CDR2 is YYDKDF (reference sequence). The CDR3 spans 14 residues. Trimming took off 1 base at V and 9 bases at J, with 13 bases between the two ends. The CDR3 DNA reads as TGTGCCACCAGCAGAGTTCCCCACGCGGGCATTCAGTACTTC. It encodes CATSRVPHAGIQYF.

In its sample, this clone was seen once. The gene calls are TRBV2 and TRBJ2-2; D ambiguous. The V end was cut by 3 bases, the J end by 0 bases, with 11 bases between. Germline V lookup: CDR1 SNHLY, CDR2 FYNNEI. The CDR3 consists of 16 residues. This CDR3 reads CASSDIPGSNTGELFF. The CDR3 bases are TGTGCCAGCAGTGACATTCCAGGCTCGAACACCGGGGAGCTGTTTTTT. The full variable domain, in which reference TRBV2 and TRBJ2-2 provide the parts outside the CDR3, is EPEVTQTPSHQVTQMGQEVILRCVPISNHLYFYWYRQILGQKVEFLVSFYNNEISEKSEIFDDQFSVERPDGSNFTLKIRSTKLEDSAMYFCASSDIPGSNTGELFFGEGSRLTVL.

The chain carries TRBV7-2 and TRBJ2-5; perhaps TRBD1 as D (7 bases). V was trimmed by 3 bases and J by 4 bases, leaving 15 bases between them. CDR1 and CDR2 (germline): SGHTA, FQGNSA. The CDR3 length is 15 residues. CDR3 sequence: CASSLEGQRSETQYF. CDR3 nucleotide sequence: TGTGCCAGCAGCTTGGAGGGACAGAGGTCAGAGACCCAGTACTTC.

V and J are TRBV11-2 and TRBJ1-4; D possibly corresponds to TRBD1 (6 bases). CDR1 is SGHAT and CDR2 is FQNNGV in the germline V gene. The CDR3 loop spans 19 amino acids. V gave up 4 bases and J gave up 8 bases, with 29 bases separating them. CDR3 nucleotides: TGTGCCAGCAGCTCATATCCTCATGATGTCCAGGGGCCAGGGGAAAAACTGTTTTTT. Protein: CASSSYPHDVQGPGEKLFF. The entire variable domain, with the rest obtained from reference TRBV11-2 and TRBJ1-4, is as follows: EAGVAQSPRYKIIEKRQSVAFWCNPISGHATLYWYQQILGQGPKLLIQFQNNGVVDDSQLPKDRFSAERLKGVDSTLKIQPAKLEDSAVYLCASSSYPHDVQGPGEKLFFGSGTQLSVL.

V gene TRBV6-2 or TRBV6-3 combines with J gene TRBJ2-1; 10 positions match TRBD2. Germline V gives CDR1 MNHEY, CDR2 SVGEGT. The CDR3 loop spans 15 amino acids. The ends lost 5 bases at V and 1 base at J; junction bases unmatched: 2. CDR3 DNA sequence: TGTGCCAGCAGTCGGACTAGCGGATCCTACAATGAGCAGTTCTTC. Amino acid sequence: CASSRTSGSYNEQFF.

This rearrangement joins TRBV6-6 to TRBJ1-1; 7 bases are a match to TRBD1. There are 12 residues in the CDR3. V lost 0 bases to trimming and J lost 8 bases; unmatched junction nucleotides: 0. The V gene's germline CDR1 is MNHNY and CDR2 SVGAGI (reference sequence). The CDR3 reads CASSYSTGEAFF. The CDR3 DNA follows: TGTGCCAGCAGTTACTCGACAGGGGAAGCTTTCTTT.

The CDR3 DNA reads as TGTGCCAGCAGCTTGGTCGGGGGAGGGACTGAGCAGTTCTTC. This sequence encodes CASSLVGGGTEQFF. This sequence joins TRBV5-4 and TRBJ2-1; 7 nucleotides agree with TRBD2. The CDR3 length is 14 residues. The trim removed 0 bases at V and 9 bases at J, leaving 6 bases unmatched. Germline V CDR1 and CDR2: SGHNT, YYREEE (reference sequence).

The rearrangement joins TRBV7-2 to TRBJ2-3; D is ambiguous. Trimming took off 3 bases at V and 2 bases at J, with 6 bases between the two ends. The CDR3 is 13 amino acids. The V gene's germline CDR1 is SGHTA and CDR2 FQGNSA. The CDR3 DNA follows: TGTGCCAGCAGCTTTAGCTACACAGATACGCAGTATTTT. Translating it yields CASSFSYTDTQYF.

The chain couples TRBV5-1 to TRBJ1-4; weak D call: TRBD1 (5 bases). The CDR3 runs 15 residues. V was pared by 2 bases and J by 0 bases, with 8 bases between. Germline assignment: CDR1 SGHRS and CDR2 YFSETQ. The CDR3 DNA sequence: TGCGCCAGCAGCTTCGGGGGGGCAACTAATGAAAAACTGTTTTTT. It is translated as CASSFGGATNEKLFF.

This clone turned up a few times. The rearrangement links TRBV27 to TRBJ2-7, with D perhaps TRBD1 (5 bases). Germline assignment: CDR1 MNHEY and CDR2 SMNVEV (reference sequence). CDR3 length: 13 residues. V shed 4 bases and J shed 5 bases, with 12 bases lying between them. The CDR3 DNA is TGTGCCAGCAGTTGGTTTGGCAGGGACGAGCAGTACTTC. Protein sequence: CASSWFGRDEQYF.

V and J are TRBV3-1 (or the pseudogene TRBV3-2) and TRBJ1-2; D may be TRBD1 (5 bases). This CDR3 has 15 residues. The V and J ends lost 5 bases and 3 bases respectively, with 16 bases between them. Germline CDR1 and CDR2: LGHDT and YNNKEL (reference sequence). Here the CDR3 DNA reads TGTGCCAGCAGCGCTTCGGTCAGGGCCGACTATGGCTACACCTTC. Translation gives CASSASVRADYGYTF.

In its sample, this clone was seen a few times. The rearrangement joins TRBV15 to TRBJ2-2; D is uncertain. The CDR3 runs 12 residues. Trimming stripped 1 base from V and 10 bases from J, with 7 bases between. Germline V gene sequence: CDR1 LNHNV, CDR2 YYDKDF (reference sequence). The DNA for the CDR3 is TGTGCCACCAGCAGAGCGAGTGAGGAGCTGTTTTTT. Translated, it gives CATSRASEELFF.

The chain carries TRBV7-2 and TRBJ2-7; D uncertain. The CDR3 loop spans 14 amino acids. Germline CDR1 and CDR2: SGHTA and FQGNSA. Trimming stripped 5 bases from V and 9 bases from J, with 20 bases between. CDR3 loop: CASSPGPARHGQYF. The CDR3 nucleotides are TGTGCCAGCAGCCCTGGTCCTGCCCGTCACGGGCAGTACTTC.

The chain employs TRBV5-4 and TRBJ1-3; tentative D call: TRBD1 (6 bases). The V end was cut by 4 bases, the J end by 4 bases, with 12 bases between. This CDR3 is 14 amino acids long. Germline assignment: CDR1 SGHNT and CDR2 YYREEE (reference sequence). CDR3 region: CASSDPGQGNTIYF. The CDR3, as DNA: TGTGCCAGCAGCGATCCGGGACAAGGAAACACCATATATTTT.

The V call is TRBV4-3, the J call TRBJ1-1, with D perhaps TRBD1 (6 bases). Trimming took 5 bases from V and 2 from J, leaving 15 bases between them. Looked up from germline, CDR1 is LGHNA and CDR2 is YSLEER. The CDR3 has 15 residues. The chain's CDR3 is CASSTLVGGNTEAFF. CDR3 DNA: TGCGCCAGCAGCACCCTGGTAGGGGGAAACACTGAAGCTTTCTTT.

This clone was picked up many times. The rearrangement links TRBV3-1 (or the pseudogene TRBV3-2) to TRBJ2-1; TRBD1 matches 8 bases. This CDR3 has 15 residues. J lost 4 bases, V lost 4 bases, and 6 bases had no gene match. Germline V gene sequence: CDR1 LGHDT, CDR2 YNNKEL (reference sequence). CDR3 nucleotides: TGTGCCAGCAGCCCTAGACAGGGGATATACAATGAGCAGTTCTTC. Residues: CASSPRQGIYNEQFF.

This clone has only one observation. The chain uses TRBV7-3 and TRBJ1-2, with D possibly being TRBD1 (6 bases). The CDR3 contains 14 residues. Germline V gene lookup returns CDR1 SGHTA and CDR2 FQGTGA. V lost 4 bases to trimming and J lost 1 base, with 10 bases between them. In nucleotides, the CDR3 is TGTGCCAGCAGCTCCACAGGGTTTAACTATGGCTACACCTTC. It is translated as CASSSTGFNYGYTF.

This chain connects TRBV4-3 to TRBJ1-6, with 8 nucleotides matching TRBD1. Germline V lookup: CDR1 LGHNA, CDR2 YSLEER. The CDR3 has 16 amino acids. The V gene end was trimmed by 0 bases and the J gene end by 6 bases; junction bases not matched to a gene: 4. CDR3 bases: TGCGCCAGCAGCCAAGACGGAGGGACAGGTAATTCACCCCTCCACTTT. Amino acid sequence: CASSQDGGTGNSPLHF.

The genes are TRBV6-6 and TRBJ2-7; 7 bases match TRBD2. From germline, CDR1 is MNHNY and CDR2 SVGAGI (reference sequence). The CDR3 runs to 12 residues. V was pared by 8 bases and J by 7 bases, with 8 bases of the junction left unmatched. The CDR3 nucleotides read TGTGCCAGCGGGGGGGAGAAATTTGAGCAGTACTTC. It specifies CASGGEKFEQYF.

V gene TRBV3-1 (or the pseudogene TRBV3-2) combines with J gene TRBJ2-7; 7 bases align to TRBD1. This CDR3 has 14 residues. CDR1 is LGHDT and CDR2 is YNNKEL in the germline V gene (reference sequence). Trimming took 0 bases from V and 6 from J; bases not matched to a gene: 5. The DNA for the CDR3 is TGTGCCAGCAGCCAAGAGACAGGGCCTGGCGAGCAGTACTTC. This translates into CASSQETGPGEQYF.